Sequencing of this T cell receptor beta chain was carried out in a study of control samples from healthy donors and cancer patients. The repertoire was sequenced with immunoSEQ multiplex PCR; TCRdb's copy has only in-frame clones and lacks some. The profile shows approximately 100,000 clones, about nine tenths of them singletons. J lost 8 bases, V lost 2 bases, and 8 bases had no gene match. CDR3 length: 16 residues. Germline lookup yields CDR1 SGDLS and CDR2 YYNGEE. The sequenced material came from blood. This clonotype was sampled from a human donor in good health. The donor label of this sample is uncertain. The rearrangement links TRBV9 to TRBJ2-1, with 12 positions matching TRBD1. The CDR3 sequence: CASSVEPGQGAHEQFF. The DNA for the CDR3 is TGTGCCAGCAGCGTCGAACCGGGACAGGGGGCCCATGAGCAGTTCTTC.